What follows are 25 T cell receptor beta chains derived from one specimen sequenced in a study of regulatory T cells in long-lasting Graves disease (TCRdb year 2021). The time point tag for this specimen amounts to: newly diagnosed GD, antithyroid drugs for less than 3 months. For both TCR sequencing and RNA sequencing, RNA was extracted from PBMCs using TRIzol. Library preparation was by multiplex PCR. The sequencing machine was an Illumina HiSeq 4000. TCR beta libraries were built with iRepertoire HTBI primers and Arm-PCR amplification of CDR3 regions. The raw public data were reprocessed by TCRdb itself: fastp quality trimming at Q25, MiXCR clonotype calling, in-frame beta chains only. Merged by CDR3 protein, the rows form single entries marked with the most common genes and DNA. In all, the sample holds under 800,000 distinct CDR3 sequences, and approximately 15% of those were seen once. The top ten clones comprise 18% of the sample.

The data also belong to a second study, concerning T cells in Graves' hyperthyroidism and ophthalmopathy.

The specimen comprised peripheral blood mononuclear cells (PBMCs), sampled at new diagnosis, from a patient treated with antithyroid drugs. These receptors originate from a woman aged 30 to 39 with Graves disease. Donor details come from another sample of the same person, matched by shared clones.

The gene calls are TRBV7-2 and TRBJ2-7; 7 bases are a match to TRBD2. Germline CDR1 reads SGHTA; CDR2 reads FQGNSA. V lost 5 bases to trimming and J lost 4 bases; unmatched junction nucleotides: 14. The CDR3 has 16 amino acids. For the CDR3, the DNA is TGTGCCAGCAGCCAAGATCCCCCGGGACTACAATACGAGCAGTACTTC. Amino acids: CASSQDPPGLQYEQYF.

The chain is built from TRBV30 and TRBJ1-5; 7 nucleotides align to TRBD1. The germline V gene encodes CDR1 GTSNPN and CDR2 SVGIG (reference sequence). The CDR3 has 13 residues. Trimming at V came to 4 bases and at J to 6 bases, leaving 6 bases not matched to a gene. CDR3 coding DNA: TGTGCCTGGACCTCACAGGGGAGTCAGCCCCAGCATTTT. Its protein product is CAWTSQGSQPQHF.

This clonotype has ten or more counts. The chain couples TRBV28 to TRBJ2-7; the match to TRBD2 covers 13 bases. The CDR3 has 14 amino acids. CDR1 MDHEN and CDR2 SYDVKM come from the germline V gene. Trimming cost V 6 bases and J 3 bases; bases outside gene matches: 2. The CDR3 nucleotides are TGTGCCAGCAGACTAGCGGGAGGGGGCTACGAGCAGTACTTC. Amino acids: CASRLAGGGYEQYF.

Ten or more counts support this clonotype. This chain's CDR3 is CSADRGSYSNQPQHF. The DNA for the CDR3 is TGCAGTGCTGACAGGGGTTCGTATAGCAATCAGCCCCAGCATTTT. This rearrangement joins TRBV20-1 to TRBJ1-5; 8 bases are a match to TRBD1. The germline gives CDR1 DFQATT, CDR2 SNEGSKA (reference sequence). The CDR3 is 15 residues long. The V gene end was trimmed by 5 bases and the J gene end by 0 bases; junction bases not matched to a gene: 6.

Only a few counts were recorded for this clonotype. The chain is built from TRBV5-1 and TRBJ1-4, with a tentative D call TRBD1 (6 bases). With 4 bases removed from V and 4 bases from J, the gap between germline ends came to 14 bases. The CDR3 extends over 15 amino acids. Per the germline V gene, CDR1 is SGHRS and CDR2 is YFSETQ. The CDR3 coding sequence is TGCGCCAGCAGCCCACAAACAGGGATTAATGAAAAACTGTTTTTT. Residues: CASSPQTGINEKLFF. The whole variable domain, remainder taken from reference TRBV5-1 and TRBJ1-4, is KAGVTQTPRYLIKTRGQQVTLSCSPISGHRSVSWYQQTPGQGLQFLFEYFSETQRNKGNFPGRFSGRQFSNSRSEMNVSTLELGDSALYLCASSPQTGINEKLFFGSGTQLSVL.

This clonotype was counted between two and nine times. The CDR3: CASSGQGAFSYNEQFF. CDR3 bases: TGTGCCAGCAGCGGACAGGGGGCTTTCTCCTACAATGAGCAGTTCTTC. The chain employs TRBV9 and TRBJ2-1, with 10 nucleotides matching TRBD1. Germline values: CDR1 SGDLS, CDR2 YYNGEE. Germline trimming cut 3 bases from V and 0 bases from J; bases unmatched to any gene: 3. This CDR3 is 16 amino acids long.

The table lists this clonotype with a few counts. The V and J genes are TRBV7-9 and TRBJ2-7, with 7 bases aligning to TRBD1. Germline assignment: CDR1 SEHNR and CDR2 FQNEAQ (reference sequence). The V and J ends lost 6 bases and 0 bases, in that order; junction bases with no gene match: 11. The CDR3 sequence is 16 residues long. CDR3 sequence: CASSPPDRVVSYEQYF. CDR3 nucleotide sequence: TGTGCCAGCAGTCCACCCGACAGGGTAGTCTCCTACGAGCAGTACTTC.

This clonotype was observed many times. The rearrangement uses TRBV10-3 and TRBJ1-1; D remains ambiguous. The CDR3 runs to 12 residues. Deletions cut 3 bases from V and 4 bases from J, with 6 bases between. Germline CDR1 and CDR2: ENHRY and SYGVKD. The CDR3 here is CAISDAGTEAFF. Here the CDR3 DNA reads TGTGCCATCAGTGATGCGGGCACTGAAGCTTTCTTT.

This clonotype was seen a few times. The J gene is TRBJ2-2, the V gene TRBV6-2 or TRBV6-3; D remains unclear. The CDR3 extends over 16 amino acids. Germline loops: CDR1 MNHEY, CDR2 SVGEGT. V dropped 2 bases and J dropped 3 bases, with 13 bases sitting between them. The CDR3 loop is CASSYGLQAHTGELFF. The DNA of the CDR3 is TGTGCCAGCAGTTACGGGCTCCAGGCCCACACCGGGGAGCTGTTTTTT.

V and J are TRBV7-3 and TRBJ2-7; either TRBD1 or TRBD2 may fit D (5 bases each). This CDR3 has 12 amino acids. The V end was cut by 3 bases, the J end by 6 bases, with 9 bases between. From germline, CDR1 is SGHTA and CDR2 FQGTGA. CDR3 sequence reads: CASSFPGAEQYF. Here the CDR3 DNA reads TGTGCCAGCAGCTTCCCCGGGGCCGAGCAGTACTTC.

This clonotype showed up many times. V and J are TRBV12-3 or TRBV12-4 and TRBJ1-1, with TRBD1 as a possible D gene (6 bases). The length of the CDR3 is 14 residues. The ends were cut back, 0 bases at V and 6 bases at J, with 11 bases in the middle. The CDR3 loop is CASSLAYRDAEAFF. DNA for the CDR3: TGTGCCAGCAGTTTAGCGTACAGGGACGCTGAAGCTTTCTTT.

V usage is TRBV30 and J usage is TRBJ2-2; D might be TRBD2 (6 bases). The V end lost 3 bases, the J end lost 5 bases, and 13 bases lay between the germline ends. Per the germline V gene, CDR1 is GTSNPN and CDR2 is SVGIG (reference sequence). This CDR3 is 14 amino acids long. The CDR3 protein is CAWSGGARTGELFF. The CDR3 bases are TGTGCCTGGAGCGGAGGGGCGAGGACCGGGGAGCTGTTTTTT.

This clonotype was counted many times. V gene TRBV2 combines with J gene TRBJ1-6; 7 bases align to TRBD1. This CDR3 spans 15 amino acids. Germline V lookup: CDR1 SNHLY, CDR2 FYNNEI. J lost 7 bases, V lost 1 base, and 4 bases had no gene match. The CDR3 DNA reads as TGTGCCAGCAGTGAAGGGCAGGGGGAGAATTCACCCCTCCACTTT. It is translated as CASSEGQGENSPLHF.

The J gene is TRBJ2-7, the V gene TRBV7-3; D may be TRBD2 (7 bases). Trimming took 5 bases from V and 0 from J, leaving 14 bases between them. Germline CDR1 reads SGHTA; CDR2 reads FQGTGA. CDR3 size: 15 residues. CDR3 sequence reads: CASSRGAVNSYEQYF. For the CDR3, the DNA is TGTGCCAGCAGCCGGGGGGCAGTCAACTCCTACGAGCAGTACTTC.

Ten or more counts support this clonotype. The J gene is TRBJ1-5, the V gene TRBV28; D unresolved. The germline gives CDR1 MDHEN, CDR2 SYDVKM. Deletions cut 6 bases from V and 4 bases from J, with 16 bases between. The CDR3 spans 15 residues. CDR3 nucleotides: TGTGCCAGCAGCCCCTCGGGATCGGGGAATCAGCCCCAGCATTTT. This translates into CASSPSGSGNQPQHF.

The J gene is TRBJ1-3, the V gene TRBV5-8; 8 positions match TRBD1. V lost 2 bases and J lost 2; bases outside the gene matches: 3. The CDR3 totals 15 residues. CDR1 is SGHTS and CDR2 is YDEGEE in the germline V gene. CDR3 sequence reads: CASSFWTGTGNTIYF. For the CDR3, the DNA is TGTGCCAGCAGCTTCTGGACAGGGACTGGAAACACCATATATTTT.

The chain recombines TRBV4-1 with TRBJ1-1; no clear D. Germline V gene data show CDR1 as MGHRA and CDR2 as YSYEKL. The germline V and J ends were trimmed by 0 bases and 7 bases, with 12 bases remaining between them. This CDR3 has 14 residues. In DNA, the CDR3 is TGCGCCAGCAGCCAAGATTATATGCGAGTTGAAGCTTTCTTT. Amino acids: CASSQDYMRVEAFF.

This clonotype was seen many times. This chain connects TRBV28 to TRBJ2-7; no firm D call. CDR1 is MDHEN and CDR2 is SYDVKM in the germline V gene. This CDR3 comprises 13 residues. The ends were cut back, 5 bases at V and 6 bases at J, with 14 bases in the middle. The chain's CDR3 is CASSPAESFEQYF. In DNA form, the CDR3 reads TGTGCCAGCAGTCCCGCGGAGAGTTTCGAGCAGTACTTC.

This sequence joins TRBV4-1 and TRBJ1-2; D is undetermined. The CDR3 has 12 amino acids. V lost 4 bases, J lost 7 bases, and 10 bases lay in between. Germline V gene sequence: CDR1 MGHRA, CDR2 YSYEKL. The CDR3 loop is CASSLSPGGYTF. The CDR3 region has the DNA TGCGCCAGCAGCCTCAGCCCCGGTGGCTACACCTTC.

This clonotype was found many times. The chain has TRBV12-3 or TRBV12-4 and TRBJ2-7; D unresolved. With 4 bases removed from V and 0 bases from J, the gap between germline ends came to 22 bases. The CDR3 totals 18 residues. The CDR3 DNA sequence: TGTGCCAGCAGTTCCCGACAAGGAGCCACTACTCGCTCCTACGAGCAGTACTTC. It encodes CASSSRQGATTRSYEQYF.

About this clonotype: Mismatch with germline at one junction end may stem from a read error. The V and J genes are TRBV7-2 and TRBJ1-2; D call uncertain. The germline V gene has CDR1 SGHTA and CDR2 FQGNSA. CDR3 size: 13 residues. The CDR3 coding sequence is TGCGCCAGCAGCAAAGACGGGTTCTATGGCTACACCTTC. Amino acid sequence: CASSKDGFYGYTF.

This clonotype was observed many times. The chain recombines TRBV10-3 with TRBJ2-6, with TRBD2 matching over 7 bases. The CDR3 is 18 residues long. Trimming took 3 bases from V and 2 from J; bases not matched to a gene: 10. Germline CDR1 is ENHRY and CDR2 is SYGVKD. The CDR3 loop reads CAISDDQAGAAGANVLTF. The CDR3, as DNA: TGTGCCATCAGTGATGATCAGGCGGGAGCGGCTGGGGCCAACGTCCTGACTTTC.

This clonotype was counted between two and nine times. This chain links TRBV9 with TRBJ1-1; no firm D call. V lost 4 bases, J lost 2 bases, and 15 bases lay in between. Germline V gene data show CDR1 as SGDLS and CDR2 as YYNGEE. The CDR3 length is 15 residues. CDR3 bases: TGTGCCAGCAGCCAAGGGCCAGACCTTAACACTGAAGCTTTCTTT. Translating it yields CASSQGPDLNTEAFF.

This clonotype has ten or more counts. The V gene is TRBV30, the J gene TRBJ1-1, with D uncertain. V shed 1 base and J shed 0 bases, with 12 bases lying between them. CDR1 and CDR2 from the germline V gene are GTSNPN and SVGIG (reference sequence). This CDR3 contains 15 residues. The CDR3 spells CAWSAYGRMNTEAFF. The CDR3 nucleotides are TGTGCCTGGAGTGCCTATGGACGGATGAACACTGAAGCTTTCTTT. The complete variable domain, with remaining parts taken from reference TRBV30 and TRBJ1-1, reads SQTIHQWPATLVQPVGSPLSLECTVEGTSNPNLYWYRQAAGRGLQLLFYSVGIGQISSEVPQNLSASRPQDRQFILSSKKLLLSDSGFYLCAWSAYGRMNTEAFFGQGTRLTVV.

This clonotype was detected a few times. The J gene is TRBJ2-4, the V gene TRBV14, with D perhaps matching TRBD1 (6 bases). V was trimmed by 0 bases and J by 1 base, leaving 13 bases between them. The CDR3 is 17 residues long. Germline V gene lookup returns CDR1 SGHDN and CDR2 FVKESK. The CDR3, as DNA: TGTGCCAGCAGCCAAGACAGACCAAGGGGGGCCAAAAACATTCAGTACTTC. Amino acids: CASSQDRPRGAKNIQYF.